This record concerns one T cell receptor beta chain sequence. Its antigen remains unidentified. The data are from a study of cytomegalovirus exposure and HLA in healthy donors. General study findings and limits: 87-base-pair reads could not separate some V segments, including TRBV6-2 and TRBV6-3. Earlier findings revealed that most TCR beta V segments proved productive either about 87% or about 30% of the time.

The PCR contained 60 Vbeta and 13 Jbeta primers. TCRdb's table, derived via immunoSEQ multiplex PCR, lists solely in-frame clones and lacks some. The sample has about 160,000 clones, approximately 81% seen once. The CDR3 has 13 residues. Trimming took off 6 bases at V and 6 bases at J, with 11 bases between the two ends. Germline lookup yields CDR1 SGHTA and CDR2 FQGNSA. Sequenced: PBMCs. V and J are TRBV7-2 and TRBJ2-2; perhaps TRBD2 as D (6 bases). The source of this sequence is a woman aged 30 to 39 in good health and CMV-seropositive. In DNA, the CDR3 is TGTGCCAGCAGACCCCTAGCGTCCGGGGAGCTGTTTTTT. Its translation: CASRPLASGELFF.